This TCR beta chain was sequenced during a study of shared clonotypes between healthy human individuals. Investigators divided CD4+ cells into CD45RA+ naive and CD45RA-negative memory subsets. Produced via immunoSEQ multiplex PCR; TCRdb's table is partial and in-frame only. The table shows roughly 2.2 million clones, with 85% to 95% occurring only once. The CDR3 totals 15 residues. The germline V gene has CDR1 SGHNT and CDR2 YYREEE (reference sequence). The V and J ends lost 7 bases and 1 base respectively, with 17 bases between them. Sequencing was carried out using naive CD4+ T cells from PBMCs. Subset specified: CD45RA+ positively selected. The chain employs TRBV5-4 and TRBJ2-5, with no clear D. The TCR originated in a man aged 18 to 35 in good health. Some clones in this sample may be carry-over from other donors' samples. This CDR3 is CASGPTSDRQETQYF. Here the CDR3 DNA reads TGTGCCAGCGGACCAACTTCCGATCGCCAAGAGACCCAGTACTTC.